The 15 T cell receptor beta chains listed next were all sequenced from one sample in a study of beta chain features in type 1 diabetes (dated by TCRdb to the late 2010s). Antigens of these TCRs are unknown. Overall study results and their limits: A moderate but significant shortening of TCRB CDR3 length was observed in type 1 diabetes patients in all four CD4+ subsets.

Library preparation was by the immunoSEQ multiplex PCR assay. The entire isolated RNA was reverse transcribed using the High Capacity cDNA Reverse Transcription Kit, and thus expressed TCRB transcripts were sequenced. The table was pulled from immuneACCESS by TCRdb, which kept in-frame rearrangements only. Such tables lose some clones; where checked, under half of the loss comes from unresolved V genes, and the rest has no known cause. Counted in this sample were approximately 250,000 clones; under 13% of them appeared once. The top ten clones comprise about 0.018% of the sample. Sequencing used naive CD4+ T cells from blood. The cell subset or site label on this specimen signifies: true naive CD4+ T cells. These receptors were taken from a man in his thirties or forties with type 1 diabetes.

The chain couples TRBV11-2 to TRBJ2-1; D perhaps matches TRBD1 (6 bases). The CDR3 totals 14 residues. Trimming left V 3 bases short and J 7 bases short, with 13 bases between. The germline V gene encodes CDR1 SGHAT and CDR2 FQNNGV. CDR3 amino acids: CASSLQGIVNEQFF. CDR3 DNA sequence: TGTGCCAGCAGCTTGCAGGGGATTGTGAATGAGCAGTTCTTC.

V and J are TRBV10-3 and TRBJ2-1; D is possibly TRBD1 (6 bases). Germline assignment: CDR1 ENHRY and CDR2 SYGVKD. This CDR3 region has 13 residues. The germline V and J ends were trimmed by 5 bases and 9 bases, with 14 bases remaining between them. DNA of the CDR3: TGTGCCATCAGTATGACAGGTGCGGGTGAGCAGTTCTTC. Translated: CAISMTGAGEQFF.

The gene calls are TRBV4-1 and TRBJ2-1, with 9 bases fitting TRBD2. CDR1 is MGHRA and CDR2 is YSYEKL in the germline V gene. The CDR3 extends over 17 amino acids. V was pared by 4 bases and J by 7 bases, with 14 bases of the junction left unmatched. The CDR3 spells CASSLGRGSGGGNEQFF. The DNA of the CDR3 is TGCGCCAGCAGCCTGGGGAGGGGTAGCGGGGGCGGAAATGAGCAGTTCTTC.

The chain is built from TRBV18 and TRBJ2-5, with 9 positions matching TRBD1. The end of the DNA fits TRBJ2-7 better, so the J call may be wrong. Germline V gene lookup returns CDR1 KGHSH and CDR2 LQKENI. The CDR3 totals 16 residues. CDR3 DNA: TGTGCCAGCTCACCACCGGCACAGGGGGCCTCCTACGAGCAGTACTTC. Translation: CASSPPAQGASYEQYF.

The CDR3 DNA reads as TGTGCCAGCAGCCCACATTCTAGCGGGGGACCCTACGAGCAGTACTTC. It specifies CASSPHSSGGPYEQYF. V usage is TRBV9 and J usage is TRBJ2-7; TRBD2 matches at 10 bases. V shed 4 bases and J 2 bases; nucleotides not matched to a gene: 9. CDR1 is SGDLS, CDR2 YYNGEE, per germline. This CDR3 region has 16 residues.

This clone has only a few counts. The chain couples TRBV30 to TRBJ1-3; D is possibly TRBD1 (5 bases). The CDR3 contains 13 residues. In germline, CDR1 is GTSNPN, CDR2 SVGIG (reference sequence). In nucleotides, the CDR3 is TGTGCTGGGGGAGGGCTCTCTGGAAACACCATATATTTT. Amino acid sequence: CAGGGLSGNTIYF. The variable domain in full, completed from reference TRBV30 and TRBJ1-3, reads SQTIHQWPATLVQPVGSPLSLECTVEGTSNPNLYWYRQAAGRGLQLLFYSVGIGQISSEVPQNLSASRPQDRQFILSSKKLLLSDSGFYLCAGGGLSGNTIYFGEGSWLTVV.

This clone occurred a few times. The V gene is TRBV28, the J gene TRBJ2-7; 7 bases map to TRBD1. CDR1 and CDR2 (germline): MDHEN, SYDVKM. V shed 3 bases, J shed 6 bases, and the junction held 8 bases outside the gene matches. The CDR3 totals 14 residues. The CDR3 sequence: CASSFSGGIGEQYF. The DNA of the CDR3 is TGTGCCAGCAGTTTCTCAGGGGGAATTGGCGAGCAGTACTTC.

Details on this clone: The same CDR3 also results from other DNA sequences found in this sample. CDR3 DNA sequence: TGTGCCAGTAGTCCCGACAGCTCTGGGGCCAACGTCCTGACTTTC. It translates to CASSPDSSGANVLTF. The V and J genes are TRBV19 and TRBJ2-6, with D maybe TRBD1 (5 bases). Germline CDR1 is LNHDA and CDR2 is SQIVND (reference sequence). This CDR3 spans 15 amino acids. V gave up 5 bases and J gave up 0 bases, with 8 bases separating them. Full variable domain (outside the CDR3, taken from reference TRBV19 and TRBJ2-6): DGGITQSPKYLFRKEGQNVTLSCEQNLNHDAMYWYRQDPGQGLRLIYYSQIVNDFQKGDIAEGYSVSREKKESFPLTVTSAQKNPTAFYLCASSPDSSGANVLTFGAGSRLTVL.

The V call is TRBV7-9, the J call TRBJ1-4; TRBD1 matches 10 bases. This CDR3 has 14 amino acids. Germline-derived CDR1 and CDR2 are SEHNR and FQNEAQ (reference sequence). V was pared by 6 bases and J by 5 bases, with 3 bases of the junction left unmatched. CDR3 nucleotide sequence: TGTGCCAGCAGGGCGGGACAGGGGAATGAAAAACTGTTTTTT. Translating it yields CASRAGQGNEKLFF.

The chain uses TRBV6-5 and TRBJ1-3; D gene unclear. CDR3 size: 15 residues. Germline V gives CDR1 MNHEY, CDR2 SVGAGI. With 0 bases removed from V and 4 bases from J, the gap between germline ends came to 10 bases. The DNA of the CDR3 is TGTGCCAGCAGTTACTCGGCGGCGGAAGGAAACACCATATATTTT. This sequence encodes CASSYSAAEGNTIYF.

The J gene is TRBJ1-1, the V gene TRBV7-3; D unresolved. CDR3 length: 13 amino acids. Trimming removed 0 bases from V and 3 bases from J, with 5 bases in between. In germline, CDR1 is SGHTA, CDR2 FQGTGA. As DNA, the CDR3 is TGTGCCAGCAGCTTAACGTCTCACACTGAAGCTTTCTTT. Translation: CASSLTSHTEAFF.

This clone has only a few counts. This CDR3 reads CASSVTGAGNTIYF. In nucleotides, the CDR3 is TGTGCCAGCAGTGTGACAGGGGCTGGAAACACCATATATTTT. The genes are TRBV25-1 and TRBJ1-3; TRBD1 aligns across 8 bases. This CDR3 has 14 amino acids. The V segment lost 4 bases and the J segment 2 bases; nucleotides outside the gene matches: 1. The germline V gene encodes CDR1 MGHDK and CDR2 SYGVNS.

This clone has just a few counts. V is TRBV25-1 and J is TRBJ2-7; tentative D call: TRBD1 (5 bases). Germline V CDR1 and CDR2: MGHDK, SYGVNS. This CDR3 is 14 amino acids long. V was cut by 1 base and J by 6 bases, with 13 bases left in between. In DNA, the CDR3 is TGTGCCAGCAGTGAATTAGGTAAAGGGGCCGAGCAGTACTTC. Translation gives CASSELGKGAEQYF.

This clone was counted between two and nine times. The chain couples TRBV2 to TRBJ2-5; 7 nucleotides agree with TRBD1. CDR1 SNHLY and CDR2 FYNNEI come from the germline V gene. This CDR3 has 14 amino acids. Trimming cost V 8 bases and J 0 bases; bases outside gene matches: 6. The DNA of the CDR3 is TGTGCCAGCGTCCGGGACAGATACCAAGAGACCCAGTACTTC. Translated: CASVRDRYQETQYF.

The CDR3 loop is CASSPSTGTGLGQETQYF. CDR3 sequence (DNA): TGTGCCAGCTCACCCTCGACCGGGACAGGGTTGGGCCAAGAGACCCAGTACTTC. The V gene is TRBV18, the J gene TRBJ2-5; 9 bases align to TRBD1. CDR3 length equals 18 residues. J lost 1 base, V lost 3 bases, and 12 bases had no gene match. The germline gives CDR1 KGHSH, CDR2 LQKENI.